Listed below are T cell receptor beta chains from one sample, sequenced in a study of blood T cell repertoires in COVID-19. Data came from immunoSEQ multiplex PCR; TCRdb stores just in-frame clones and leaves some out. Among about 410,000 clones, roughly 91% were seen once, and the ten largest hold 1.7%. What was sequenced was PBMCs or T cells enriched from blood (not recorded which). The receptors shown here come from a young woman who had recovered from COVID-19. Both conserved end residues are part of each CDR3. The D gene is left open where the match is weak. The size entry is marked missing in some rows and otherwise reads once, few, many or a size class.

>TRBD1|TRBV5-6|TRBJ2-2|.
TGTGCCAGCAGTTTTTACAGGGGACGAAACACCGGGGAGCTGTTTTTT
CASSFYRGRNTGELFF
>.|TRBV10-3|TRBJ2-1|.
TGTGCCATCAGGGGTGATAGCGGAGGGGCCTACAATGAGCAGTTCTTC
CAIRGDSGGAYNEQFF
>TRBD1|TRBV28|TRBJ1-3|.
TGTGCCAGCATTCACAGGGGTAGGTCTGGAAACACCATATATTTT
CASIHRGRSGNTIYF
>.|TRBV29-1|TRBJ2-2|.
TGCAGCGTTGACGAACAGACGAACACCGGGGAGCTGTTTTTT
CSVDEQTNTGELFF
>TRBD1|TRBV10-2|TRBJ2-7|.
TGCGCCAGCCGGGACAGGGCTTACGAGCAGTACTTC
CASRDRAYEQYF
>TRBD1|TRBV5-1|TRBJ2-2|.
TGCGCCAGCAGCGCCGCTACAGGGGGCGTGCACACCGGGGAGCTGTTTTTT
CASSAATGGVHTGELFF
>TRBD2|TRBV30|TRBJ2-1|.
TGTGCCTGGAGTGTCCTACGGACTAGCGGGAGAGGGGGATCCAATGAGCAGTTCTTC
CAWSVLRTSGRGGSNEQFF
>TRBD1|TRBV13|TRBJ1-5|.
TGTGCCAGCAGCTTATTCCGGGACAGGGGGTCCAATAGCAATCAGCCCCAGCATTTT
CASSLFRDRGSNSNQPQHF
>.|TRBV2|TRBJ1-5|once
TGTGCCAGCAGTGATGAGTGGGGGGGGAATCAGCCCCAGCATTTT
CASSDEWGGNQPQHF
>TRBD1|TRBV29-1|TRBJ1-4|.
TGCAGCGTCGCGGACAAGACAGGGGACGCTGAAAAACTGTTTTTT
CSVADKTGDAEKLFF
>.|TRBV14|TRBJ1-1|.
TGTGCCAGCAGCCAGCGCTTTTCAGGGATGAACACTGAAGCTTTCTTT
CASSQRFSGMNTEAFF
>.|TRBV5-6|TRBJ1-6|.
TGTGCCAGCAGCTTAAGAGTCAGGCCCCCCTATAATTCACCCCTCCACTTT
CASSLRVRPPYNSPLHF
>.|TRBV27|TRBJ2-2|.
TGTGCCAGCAGTTATTGGGAGTCTGGGGAGCTGTTTTTT
CASSYWESGELFF
>TRBD1|TRBV27|TRBJ1-6|.
TGTGCCAGCAGTTTATCGTTCGTCGGGGTTACGGGACAGGAGAGCTCCTATAATTCACCCCTCCACTTT
CASSLSFVGVTGQESSYNSPLHF
>.|TRBV30|TRBJ1-1|.
TGTGCCTGGAGTGTAATGGGCAGAGAAGCTTTCTTT
CAWSVMGREAFF
>.|TRBV4-1|TRBJ2-5|.
TGCGCCAGCAGCAAAGCCCTAGGGGGCCAAGAGACCCAGTACTTC
CASSKALGGQETQYF
>TRBD2|TRBV28|TRBJ2-7|few
TGTGCCAGCAGACTAGCGGGCCCCTTTCACTACGAGCAGTACTTC
CASRLAGPFHYEQYF
>.|TRBV9|TRBJ2-4|.
TGTGCCAGCAGCGCGCGACCAGGCCCCCAAAACATTCAGTACTTC
CASSARPGPQNIQYF
>TRBD1|TRBV7-2|TRBJ1-2|.
TGTGCCAGCAGCTCCGACAGGGGGGTAGGCTACACCTTC
CASSSDRGVGYTF
>.|TRBV19|TRBJ1-2|.
TGTGCCAGTAGCCAGAACAGGGATTATGGCTACACCTTC
CASSQNRDYGYTF
>.|TRBV9|TRBJ1-2|once
TGTGCCAGCAGCGTGGGGGCAGGGGCTAACTATGGCTACACCTTC
CASSVGAGANYGYTF
>TRBD1|TRBV30|TRBJ1-2|.
TGTGCCTGGAGTAGGGACAGGGGGCCCGGCTACACCTTC
CAWSRDRGPGYTF
>.|TRBV7-3|TRBJ1-5|.
TGTGCCAGCAGCTTCTCACCCCAAGACCGGGTAAGAGGGCGGCCCCAGCATTTT
CASSFSPQDRVRGRPQHF
>.|TRBV9|TRBJ1-5|.
TGTGCCAGCAGCGTAGGGGTACAGAACAATCAGCCCCAGCATTTT
CASSVGVQNNQPQHF
>.|TRBV7-2|TRBJ1-2|.
TGTGCCAGCAGCCCTCCCCTGAACTATGGCTACACCTTC
CASSPPLNYGYTF
>TRBD1|TRBV2|TRBJ1-2|once
TGTGCCAGCAGCGGGACAGGGGCATCTGGCTACACCTTC
CASSGTGASGYTF
>TRBD1|TRBV2|TRBJ1-1|.
TGTGCCAGCAGTGAACACAGGGGCGCCACTGAAGCTTTCTTT
CASSEHRGATEAFF
>.|TRBV24-1|TRBJ1-5|.
TGTGCCACCAGTGAAGTGGGCTTAAATCAGCCCCAGCATTTT
CATSEVGLNQPQHF
>TRBD2|TRBV7-3|TRBJ2-1|.
TGTGCCAGCAGCTTAAGACTAGCGGGATTGGATGAGCAGTTCTTC
CASSLRLAGLDEQFF
>.|TRBV6-2/TRBV6-3|TRBJ1-1|.
TGTGCCAGCAGTTTCCGGGGGTTAACTGAAGCTTTCTTT
CASSFRGLTEAFF